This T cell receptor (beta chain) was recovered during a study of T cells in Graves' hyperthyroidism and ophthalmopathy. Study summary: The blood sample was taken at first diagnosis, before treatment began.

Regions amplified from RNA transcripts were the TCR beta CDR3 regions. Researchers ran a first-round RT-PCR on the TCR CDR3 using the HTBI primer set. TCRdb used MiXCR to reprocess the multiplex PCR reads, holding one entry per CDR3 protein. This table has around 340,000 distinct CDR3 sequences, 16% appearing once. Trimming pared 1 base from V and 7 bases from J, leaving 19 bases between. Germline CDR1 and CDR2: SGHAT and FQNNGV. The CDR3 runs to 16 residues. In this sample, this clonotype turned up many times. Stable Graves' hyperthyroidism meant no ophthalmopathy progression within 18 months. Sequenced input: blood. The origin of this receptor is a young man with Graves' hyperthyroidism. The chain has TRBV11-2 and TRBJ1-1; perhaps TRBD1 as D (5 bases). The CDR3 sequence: CASSLGPPGRFFEAFF. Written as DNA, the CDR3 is TGTGCCAGCAGCTTAGGTCCGCCAGGGAGGTTTTTTGAAGCTTTCTTT.